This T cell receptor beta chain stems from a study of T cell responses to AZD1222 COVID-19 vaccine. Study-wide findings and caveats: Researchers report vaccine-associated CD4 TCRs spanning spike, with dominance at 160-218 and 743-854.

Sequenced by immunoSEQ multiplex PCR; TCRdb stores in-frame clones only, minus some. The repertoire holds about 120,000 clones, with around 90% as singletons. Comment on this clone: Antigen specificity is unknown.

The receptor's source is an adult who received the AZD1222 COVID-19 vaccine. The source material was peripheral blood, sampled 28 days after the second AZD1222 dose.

DNA for the CDR3: TGTGCCTGGAGTTCCGGGCCCAGGTACTCACCCCTCCACTTT. Residues: CAWSSGPRYSPLHF. The V gene is TRBV30, the J gene TRBJ1-6; D unresolved. The germline V gene encodes CDR1 GTSNPN and CDR2 SVGIG (reference sequence). This CDR3 contains 14 residues. V lost 2 bases and J 10 bases, leaving 15 bases between the germline ends.